This T cell receptor beta chain was sequenced in a study of shared clonotypes between healthy human individuals. Whole-study findings and limits: Non-shared clonotypes displayed generation probabilities falling below those of clonotypes present in all four donors.

Generated by immunoSEQ multiplex PCR, the TCRdb table keeps only in-frame clones and is missing some. The sample contains approximately 1,500,000 clones, about 96% of which appear only once. As to this clone: Its antigen is not identified. Other DNA variants within this sample encode the same CDR3.

CDR1 SGDLS and CDR2 YYNGEE come from the germline V gene. The CDR3 totals 14 residues. The ends were cut back, 5 bases at V and 3 bases at J, with 12 bases in the middle. Sample: naive CD4+ T cells sorted from blood. The subset is: CD45RA+ positively selected. This chain uses TRBV9 with TRBJ1-5; tentative D call: TRBD1 (5 bases). The sequence was collected from a young man in good health. The CDR3 nucleotides are TGTGCCAGCAGTCGTTGGGGGGACAATCAGCCCCAGCATTTT. The encoded protein is CASSRWGDNQPQHF. Based on the CDR3 plus reference TRBV9 and TRBJ1-5, the full variable domain is DSGVTQTPKHLITATGQRVTLRCSPRSGDLSVYWYQQSLDQGLQFLIQYYNGEERAKGNILERFSAQQFPDLHSELNLSSLELGDSALYFCASSRWGDNQPQHFGDGTRLSIL.